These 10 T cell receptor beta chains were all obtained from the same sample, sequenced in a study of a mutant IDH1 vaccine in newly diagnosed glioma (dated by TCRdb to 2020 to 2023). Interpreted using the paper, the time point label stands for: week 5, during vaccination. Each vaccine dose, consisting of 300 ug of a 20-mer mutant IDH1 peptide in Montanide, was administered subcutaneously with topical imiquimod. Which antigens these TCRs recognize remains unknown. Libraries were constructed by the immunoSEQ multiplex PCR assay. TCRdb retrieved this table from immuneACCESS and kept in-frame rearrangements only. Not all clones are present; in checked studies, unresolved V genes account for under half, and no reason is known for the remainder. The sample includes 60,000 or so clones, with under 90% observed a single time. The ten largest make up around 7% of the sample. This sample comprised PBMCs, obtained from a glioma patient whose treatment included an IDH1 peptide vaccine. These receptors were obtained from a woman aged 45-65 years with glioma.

CDR3 DNA: TGTGCCACCAGCAGAGATCGTTACGCTGGAAACACCATATATTTT. Protein sequence: CATSRDRYAGNTIYF. This chain joins TRBV15 and TRBJ1-3; no firm D call. Germline V CDR1 and CDR2: LNHNV, YYDKDF (reference sequence). The V end lost 0 bases, the J end lost 2 bases, and 8 bases lay between the germline ends. The CDR3 sequence is 15 residues long.

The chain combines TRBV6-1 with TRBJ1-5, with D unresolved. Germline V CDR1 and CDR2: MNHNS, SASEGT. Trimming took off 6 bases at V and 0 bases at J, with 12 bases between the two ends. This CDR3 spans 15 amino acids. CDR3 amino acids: CASRYGRGSNQPQHF. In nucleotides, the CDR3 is TGTGCCAGCAGGTATGGTCGGGGTAGCAATCAGCCCCAGCATTTT.

CDR3 residues: CASSLARQGGSYEQYF. The CDR3 nucleotides read TGCGCCAGCAGCTTGGCCCGGCAAGGGGGCTCCTACGAGCAGTACTTC. The gene calls are TRBV5-1 and TRBJ2-7, with D maybe TRBD1 (6 bases). V lost 0 bases and J 0 bases, leaving 13 bases between the germline ends. The CDR3 sequence is 16 residues long. The germline V gene has CDR1 SGHRS and CDR2 YFSETQ.

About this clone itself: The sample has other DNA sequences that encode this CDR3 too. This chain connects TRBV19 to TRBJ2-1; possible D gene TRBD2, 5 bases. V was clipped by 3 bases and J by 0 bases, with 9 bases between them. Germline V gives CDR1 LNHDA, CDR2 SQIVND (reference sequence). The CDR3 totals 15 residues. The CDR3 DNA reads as TGTGCCAGTAGTATCGAGGGAAGCTCCTACAATGAGCAGTTCTTC. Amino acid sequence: CASSIEGSSYNEQFF.

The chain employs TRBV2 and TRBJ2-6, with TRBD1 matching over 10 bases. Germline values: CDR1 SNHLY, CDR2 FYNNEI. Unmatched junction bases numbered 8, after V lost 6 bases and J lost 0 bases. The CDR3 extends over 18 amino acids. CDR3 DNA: TGTGCCAGCAGATTTGGACAGGGGGGAGTCTCTGGGGCCAACGTCCTGACTTTC. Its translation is CASRFGQGGVSGANVLTF.

CDR3 in DNA: TGTGCCAGCGGCCTTCGGAGGGGGGGAGATGAGCAGTTCTTC. Protein product: CASGLRRGGDEQFF. V and J are TRBV2 and TRBJ2-1, with D tentatively TRBD2 (7 bases). V was cut by 8 bases and J by 8 bases, with 19 bases left in between. Germline V gene lookup returns CDR1 SNHLY and CDR2 FYNNEI. This CDR3 is built from 14 residues.

The CDR3 loop reads CASSYSLGASYNEQFF. CDR3 DNA sequence: TGTGCCAGCAGTTACTCTTTAGGAGCCTCCTACAATGAGCAGTTCTTC. The rearrangement joins TRBV6-6 to TRBJ2-1; D gene unclear. V lost 0 bases and J lost 0, with 9 bases in between. The CDR3 spans 16 residues. Germline CDR1 and CDR2: MNHNY and SVGAGI (reference sequence).

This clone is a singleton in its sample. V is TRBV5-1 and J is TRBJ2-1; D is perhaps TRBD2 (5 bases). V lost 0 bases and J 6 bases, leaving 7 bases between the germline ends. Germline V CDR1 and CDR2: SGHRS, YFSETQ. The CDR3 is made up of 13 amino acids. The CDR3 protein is CASSLAAGNEQFF. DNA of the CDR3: TGCGCCAGCAGCTTGGCTGCGGGCAATGAGCAGTTCTTC.

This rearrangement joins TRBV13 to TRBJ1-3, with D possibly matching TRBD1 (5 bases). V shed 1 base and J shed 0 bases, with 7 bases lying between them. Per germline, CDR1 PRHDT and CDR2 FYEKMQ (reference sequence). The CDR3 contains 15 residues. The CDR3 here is CASSLEGLSGNTIYF. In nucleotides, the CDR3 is TGTGCCAGCAGCTTAGAGGGGCTCTCTGGAAACACCATATATTTT.

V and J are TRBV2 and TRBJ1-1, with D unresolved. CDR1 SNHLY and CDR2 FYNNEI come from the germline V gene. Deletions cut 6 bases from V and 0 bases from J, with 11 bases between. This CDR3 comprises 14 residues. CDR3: CASSVMVLNTEAFF. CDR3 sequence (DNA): TGTGCCAGCAGCGTTATGGTATTGAACACTGAAGCTTTCTTT.